The TCR beta chain under discussion was sequenced for a study of blood T cells in healthy people across ages. The CDR3 is 16 residues long. With 2 bases clipped from V and 5 bases from J, the junction kept 5 bases outside the gene matches. The V gene's germline CDR1 is LGHNA and CDR2 YNFKEQ. In its sample, this clonotype was seen a few times. The use of a sample-barcoded 5' primer and a J-beta primer mix characterized a second PCR of roughly 6 to 11 cycles. TCRdb re-analysed the 5' RACE reads in MiXCR, keeping a single row per CDR3 protein. The top ten hold 7.9% of the sample, which has 1.2 million to 1.5 million distinct CDR3 sequences, about 43% seen once.

This sequence was found in a woman aged 18-35 years in good health. The sample was blood. V usage is TRBV4-2 and J usage is TRBJ2-1; 11 nucleotides line up with TRBD2. DNA of the CDR3: TGTGCCAGCAGCCAATCAGTGACTAGCGGGGACAATGAGCAGTTCTTC. It translates to CASSQSVTSGDNEQFF.